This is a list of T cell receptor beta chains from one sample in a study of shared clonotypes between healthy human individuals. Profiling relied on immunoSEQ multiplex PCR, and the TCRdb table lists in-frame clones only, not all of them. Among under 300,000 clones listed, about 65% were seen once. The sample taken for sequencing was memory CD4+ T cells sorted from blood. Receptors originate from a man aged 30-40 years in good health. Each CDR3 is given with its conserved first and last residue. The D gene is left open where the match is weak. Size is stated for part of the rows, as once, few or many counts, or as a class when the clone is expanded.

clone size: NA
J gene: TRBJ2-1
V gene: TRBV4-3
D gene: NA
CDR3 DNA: TGCGCCAGCAGCCAAGTTTTGCGAGGGGGCTCCTACAATGAGCAGTTCTTC
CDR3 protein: CASSQVLRGGSYNEQFF

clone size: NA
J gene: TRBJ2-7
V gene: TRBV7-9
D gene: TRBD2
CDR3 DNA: TGTGCCAGCAGCTTCTACAGGGGATGGCGGGCTAGCGGGAACAACGAGCAGTACTTC
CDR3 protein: CASSFYRGWRASGNNEQYF

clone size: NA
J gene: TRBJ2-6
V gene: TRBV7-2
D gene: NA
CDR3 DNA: TGTGCCAGCAGCCGCGGCGGGGTTCCTGGGGCCAACGTCCTGACTTTC
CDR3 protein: CASSRGGVPGANVLTF

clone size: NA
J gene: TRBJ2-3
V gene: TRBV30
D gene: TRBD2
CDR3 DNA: TGTGCCTGGAGGGGAGGGGCAGATACGCAGTATTTT
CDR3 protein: CAWRGGADTQYF

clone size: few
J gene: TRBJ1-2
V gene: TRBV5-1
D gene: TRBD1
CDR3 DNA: TGCGCCAGCCGCGGGCAGGGGGCGAACTATGGCTACACCTTC
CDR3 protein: CASRGQGANYGYTF

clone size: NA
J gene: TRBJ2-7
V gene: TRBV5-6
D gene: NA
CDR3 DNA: TGTGCCAGCAGCTTCGGTAGCGTAACCCTGGGATCCGAGCAGTACTTC
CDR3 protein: CASSFGSVTLGSEQYF

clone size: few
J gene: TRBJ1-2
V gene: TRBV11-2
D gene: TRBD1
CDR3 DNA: TGTGCCAGCAGCCCCCGGATAACAGGGGATGGCTACACCTTC
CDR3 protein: CASSPRITGDGYTF

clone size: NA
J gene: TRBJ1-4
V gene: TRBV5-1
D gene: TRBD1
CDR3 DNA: TGCGCCAGCAGCCCAGGGGGGGGCCGCGAAAAACTGTTTTTT
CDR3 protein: CASSPGGGREKLFF

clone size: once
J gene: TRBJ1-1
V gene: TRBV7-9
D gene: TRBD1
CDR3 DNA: TGTGCCAGCAGTTGGTGGACAGGGCAGAACACTGAAGCTTTCTTT
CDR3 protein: CASSWWTGQNTEAFF

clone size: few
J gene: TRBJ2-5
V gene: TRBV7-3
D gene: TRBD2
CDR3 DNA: TGTGCCAGCAGCTTAAATGGCGGGGGAGGGGAGACCCAGTACTTC
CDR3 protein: CASSLNGGGGETQYF

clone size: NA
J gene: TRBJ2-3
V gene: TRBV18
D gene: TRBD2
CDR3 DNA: TGTGCCAGCTCACCACCGCTAGCGGGAAAGGGTACGCCGCAGTATTTT
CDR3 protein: CASSPPLAGKGTPQYF

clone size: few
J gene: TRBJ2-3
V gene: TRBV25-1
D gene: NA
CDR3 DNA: TGTGCCAGCAGTGTACCCGGAAACAGGGATACGCAGTATTTT
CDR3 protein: CASSVPGNRDTQYF

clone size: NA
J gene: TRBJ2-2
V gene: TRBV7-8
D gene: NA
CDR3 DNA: TGTGCCAGCAGCTTAACCCCGGGATCGACCGGGGAGCTGTTTTTT
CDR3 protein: CASSLTPGSTGELFF

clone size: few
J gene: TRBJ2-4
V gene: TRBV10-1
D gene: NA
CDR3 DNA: TGCGCCAGCAGCGATGGTAGCGCCAAAAACATTCAGTACTTC
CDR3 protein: CASSDGSAKNIQYF

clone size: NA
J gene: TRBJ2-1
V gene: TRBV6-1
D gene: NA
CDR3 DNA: TGTGCCAGCAACGGGCCCGGGCAGTTCTTC
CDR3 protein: CASNGPGQFF

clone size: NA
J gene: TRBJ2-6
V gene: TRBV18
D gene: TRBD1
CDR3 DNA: TGTGCCAGCTCACCACCGGGACAGGGGAGCTCTGGGGCCAACGTCCTGACTTTC
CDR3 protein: CASSPPGQGSSGANVLTF

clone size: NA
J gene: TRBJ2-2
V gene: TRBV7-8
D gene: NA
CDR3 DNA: TGTGCCAGCAGCGAGTCCGGGCCCCTCACCGGGGAGCTGTTTTTT
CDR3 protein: CASSESGPLTGELFF

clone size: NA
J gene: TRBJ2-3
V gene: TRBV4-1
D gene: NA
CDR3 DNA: TGCGCCAGCGGGGGGGGGCGAGACCCTACAGATACGCAGTATTTT
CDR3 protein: CASGGGRDPTDTQYF

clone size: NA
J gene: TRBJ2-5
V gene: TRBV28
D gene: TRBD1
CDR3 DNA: TGTGCCAGCAGTTTACCACAGGGGCGAGAGACCCAGTACTTC
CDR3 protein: CASSLPQGRETQYF

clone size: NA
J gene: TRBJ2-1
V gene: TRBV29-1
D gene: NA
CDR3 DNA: TGCAGCGTCAACACAGGGATTGAGCAGTTCTTC
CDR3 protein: CSVNTGIEQFF

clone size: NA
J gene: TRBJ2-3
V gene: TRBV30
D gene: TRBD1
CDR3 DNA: TGTGCCTGGAACAGGGGAAGCACAGATACGCAGTATTTT
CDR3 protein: CAWNRGSTDTQYF

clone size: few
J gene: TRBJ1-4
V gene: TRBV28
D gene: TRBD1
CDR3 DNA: TGTGCCAGCAGTCTATGGACAGGGGCAGGGGAAAAACTGTTTTTT
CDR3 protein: CASSLWTGAGEKLFF

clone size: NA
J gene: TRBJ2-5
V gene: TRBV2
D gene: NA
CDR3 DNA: TGTGCCAGCCAGGGGACGGGGGAGACCCAGTACTTC
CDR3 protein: CASQGTGETQYF

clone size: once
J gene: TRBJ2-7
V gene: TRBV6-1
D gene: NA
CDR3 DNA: TGTGCCAGCAGTGAAGTAGGGCACAAAATCTACGAGCAGTACTTC
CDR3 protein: CASSEVGHKIYEQYF

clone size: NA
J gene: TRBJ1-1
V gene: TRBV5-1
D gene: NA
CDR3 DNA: TGCGCCAGCAGCTCCGGGTATGGGAACACTGAAGCTTTCTTT
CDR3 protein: CASSSGYGNTEAFF

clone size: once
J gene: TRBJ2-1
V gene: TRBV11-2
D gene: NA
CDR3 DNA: TGTGCCAGCAGCTCCTTGAAGTCCCACGTGCAGTTCTTC
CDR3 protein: CASSSLKSHVQFF

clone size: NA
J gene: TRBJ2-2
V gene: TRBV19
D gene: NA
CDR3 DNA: TGTGCCAGTAGGGGGTTTGGTCTGGACACCGGGGAGCTGTTTTTT
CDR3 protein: CASRGFGLDTGELFF

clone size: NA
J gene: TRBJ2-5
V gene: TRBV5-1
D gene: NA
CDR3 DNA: TGCGCCAGCAGCTGGGGGACATTCCAAGAGACCCAGTACTTC
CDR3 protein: CASSWGTFQETQYF

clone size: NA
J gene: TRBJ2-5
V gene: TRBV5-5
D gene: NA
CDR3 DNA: TGTGCCAGCAGCTTGGACTGGGGGACCCAGTACTTC
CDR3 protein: CASSLDWGTQYF

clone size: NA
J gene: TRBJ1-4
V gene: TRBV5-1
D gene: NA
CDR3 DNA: TGCGCCAGCAGCAAGACAACGAACAATGAAAAACTGTTTTTT
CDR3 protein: CASSKTTNNEKLFF

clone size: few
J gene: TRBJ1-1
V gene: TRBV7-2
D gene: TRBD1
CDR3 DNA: TGTGCCAGCAGCCCCCGGAGGGGGCTCATGAACACTGAAGCTTTCTTT
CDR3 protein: CASSPRRGLMNTEAFF

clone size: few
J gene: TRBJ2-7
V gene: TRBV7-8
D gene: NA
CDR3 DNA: TGTGCCAGCGGGGGGATTAGTTCCTACGAGCAGTACTTC
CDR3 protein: CASGGISSYEQYF

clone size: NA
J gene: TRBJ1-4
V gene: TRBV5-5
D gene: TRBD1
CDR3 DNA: TGTGCCAGCAGCACCGGGACAGGGGGTCATGAAAAACTGTTTTTT
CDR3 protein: CASSTGTGGHEKLFF

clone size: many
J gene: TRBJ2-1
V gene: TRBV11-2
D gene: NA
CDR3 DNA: TGTGCCAGCAGCTTATCCTTGGGGGGCCTCCCCTTGGATGAGCAGTTCTTC
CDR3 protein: CASSLSLGGLPLDEQFF

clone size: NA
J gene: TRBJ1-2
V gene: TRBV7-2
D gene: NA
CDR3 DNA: TGTGCCAGCAGCAAAAGCCAGGACGGCCCAGGGGGCTACACCTTC
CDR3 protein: CASSKSQDGPGGYTF

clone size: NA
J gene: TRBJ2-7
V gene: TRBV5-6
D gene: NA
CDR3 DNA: TGTGCCAGCAGACCCGCAGACGCTTCCTACGAGCAGTACTTC
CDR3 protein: CASRPADASYEQYF